The 4 T cell receptor beta chains below come from one sample, sequenced in a study of response to subunit inactivated influenza vaccine. In TCRdb, the RT-PCR reads were re-called with MiXCR into one record per CDR3 protein. The sample holds fewer than 600,000 distinct CDR3 sequences; more than 7% are singletons and the top ten take under 15%. The sample in question was PBMCs from blood, obtained less than 30 months after vaccination. The receptors here all came from a man between 45 and 75 years old who received an inactivated influenza vaccine.

The chain links TRBV12-3 or TRBV12-4 to TRBJ2-7; possibly TRBD1 for D (6 bases). The CDR3 runs 14 residues. Trimming removed 5 bases at V and 4 bases at J, with 15 bases between. In nucleotides, the CDR3 is TGTGCCAGCAGTATACAGGGTAATCTTTACGAGCAGTACTTC. Encoded protein: CASSIQGNLYEQYF.

This clonotype was counted only a few times. The chain uses TRBV19 and TRBJ2-1; TRBD2 matches at 13 bases. CDR3 length: 16 amino acids. Germline V gives CDR1 LNHDA, CDR2 SQIVND (reference sequence). V lost 3 bases to trimming and J lost 6 bases; unmatched junction nucleotides: 5. The CDR3 is CASSIPTSGGANEQFF. CDR3 DNA sequence: TGTGCCAGTAGTATTCCAACTAGCGGGGGGGCCAATGAGCAGTTCTTC. Drawing the rest from reference TRBV19 and TRBJ2-1, the complete variable domain is DGGITQSPKYLFRKEGQNVTLSCEQNLNHDAMYWYRQDPGQGLRLIYYSQIVNDFQKGDIAEGYSVSREKKESFPLTVTSAQKNPTAFYLCASSIPTSGGANEQFFGPGTRLTVL.

V is TRBV11-2 and J is TRBJ2-2; tentative D call: TRBD2 (7 bases). Trimming cost V 0 bases and J 4 bases, with 15 bases left between them. Germline V gene lookup returns CDR1 SGHAT and CDR2 FQNNGV. CDR3 length equals 17 residues. The CDR3 bases are TGTGCCAGCAGCTTAGAAGTCCTCGGGGGGCGCACCGGGGAGCTGTTTTTT. Amino acid sequence: CASSLEVLGGRTGELFF.

This clonotype turned up a few times. The chain couples TRBV5-4 to TRBJ2-2, with TRBD2 matching 7 bases. Per the germline V gene, CDR1 is SGHNT and CDR2 is YYREEE (reference sequence). The V segment lost 4 bases and the J segment 2 bases; nucleotides outside the gene matches: 8. CDR3 length: 16 residues. The CDR3 reads CASSPSPGGNTGELFF. The CDR3 DNA reads TGTGCCAGCAGCCCCAGTCCGGGAGGCAACACCGGGGAGCTGTTTTTT.